This TCR beta chain was sequenced in a study of Ad26.COV2.S vaccination and SARS-CoV-2 variants. Study-wide context: Intramuscular Ad26.COV2.S at 5x10^10 or 1x10^11 viral particles. Study-wide points: Reportedly, spike-specific CD8+ and CD4+ T cell responses achieved substantial breadth once vaccination had taken place.

The method was immunoSEQ multiplex PCR; TCRdb's version includes in-frame clones alone and lacks a portion of them. Seen here are about 680,000 clones, around 89% observed once, and the top ten hold approximately 1.5%. This clone was counted only a few times. Its antigen is as yet unknown. Treatment reported: some 20 received Ad26.COV2.S at low or high dose, single or two shots; several received placebo; per-sample allocation not given. Samples were taken on day 63 after the first vaccine or placebo injection. Germline assignment: CDR1 KGHSH and CDR2 LQKENI. V lost 3 bases, J lost 9 bases, and 12 bases lay in between. The CDR3 length is 13 residues.

The source of this sequence is a person between 18 and 60 years old who received the Ad26.COV2.S COVID-19 vaccine or a placebo. The V gene is TRBV18, the J gene TRBJ1-5; D is perhaps TRBD1 (5 bases). This sample comprised peripheral blood, obtained in a trial of Ad26.COV2.S vaccine versus placebo. For the CDR3, the DNA is TGTGCCAGCTCACCCGCAAACCAGGGGCCCCAGCATTTT. Translating it yields CASSPANQGPQHF.